The 12 T cell receptor beta chains listed next were all sequenced from one sample in a study of T cells after yellow fever vaccination (dated by TCRdb to about 2019). The library was obtained by 5' RACE. Reads for this sample came from an Illumina HiSeq 2500. Through fastp at Q25 and MiXCR, TCRdb rebuilt clones from the public reads, retaining in-frame beta chains. Each CDR3 protein gets just one entry, which takes the most common genes and DNA from the rows behind it. A total of hundreds of thousands of distinct CDR3 sequences appear in this sample, approximately 13% of them only once. Clones ranked in the top ten supply 11% to 15% of the sample. The sample's treatment or condition label is to be understood as: live attenuated yellow fever vaccine strain. The sample consisted of PBMCs, taken on the day of the yellow fever booster vaccination. The receptors come from a man younger than 45 who received the YFV17D yellow fever vaccine.

The chain is built from TRBV2 and TRBJ2-2; TRBD2 agrees at 8 bases. J gave up 0 bases and V 6 bases, and 6 bases lay outside the gene matches. Germline lookup yields CDR1 SNHLY and CDR2 FYNNEI. The CDR3 extends over 16 amino acids. The CDR3 sequence: CASSPGGLANTGELFF. As DNA, the CDR3 is TGTGCCAGCAGCCCCGGGGGACTAGCGAACACCGGGGAGCTGTTTTTT.

The chain combines TRBV3-1 with TRBJ2-3; D might be TRBD1 or TRBD2, each matching 6 bases. The V gene lost 8 bases and the J gene lost 5 bases, with 17 bases spanning the gap. In germline, CDR1 is LGHDT, CDR2 YNNKEL (reference sequence). The CDR3 totals 14 residues. The CDR3 sequence: CASSALGGQDTQYF. The DNA of the CDR3 is TGTGCCAGCTCCGCACTCGGGGGACAAGATACGCAGTATTTT.

The chain couples TRBV24-1 to TRBJ2-3, with D uncertain. V lost 5 bases and J lost 4, with 12 bases in between. The germline gives CDR1 KGHDR, CDR2 SFDVKD. This CDR3 is 14 amino acids long. CDR3 amino acids: CATSVGEVPDTQYF. DNA of the CDR3: TGTGCCACCAGTGTGGGCGAGGTCCCAGATACGCAGTATTTT.

This clonotype has just a few counts. In DNA, the CDR3 is TGTGCCAGCAAGAGGGGAGGCTTATACGAGCAGTACTTC. It yields the protein CASKRGGLYEQYF. The V and J genes are TRBV6-1 and TRBJ2-7, with D maybe TRBD2 (6 bases). The germline V and J ends were trimmed by 7 bases and 4 bases, with 14 bases remaining between them. The CDR3 is 13 amino acids. Germline CDR1 MNHNS, CDR2 SASEGT.

The V gene is TRBV5-1, the J gene TRBJ2-1, with 9 bases that match TRBD2. Looked up from germline, CDR1 is SGHRS and CDR2 is YFSETQ. The CDR3 is 17 amino acids. The V segment lost 4 bases and the J segment 5 bases; nucleotides outside the gene matches: 13. CDR3 protein: CASSRVTGTSRHNEQFF. The CDR3, as DNA: TGCGCCAGCAGCCGGGTCACCGGGACTAGCAGACACAATGAGCAGTTCTTC.

This clonotype was detected a few times. The chain carries TRBV5-4 and TRBJ2-7; D may be TRBD1 (5 bases). Trimming shortened V by 4 bases and J by 2 bases, and 13 bases separated the two germline ends. This CDR3 is 14 amino acids long. The germline V gene has CDR1 SGHNT and CDR2 YYREEE (reference sequence). CDR3 protein: CASSLQQAPYEQYF. CDR3 nucleotide sequence: TGTGCCAGCAGCCTTCAACAGGCGCCCTACGAGCAGTACTTC.

This clonotype has just a few counts. J is TRBJ2-7 and V is TRBV29-1, with D perhaps TRBD1 (6 bases). Germline V gene data show CDR1 as SQVTM and CDR2 as ANQGSEA. Between the trimmed V and J ends, which lost 7 bases and 0 bases, there was a span of 22 bases. The CDR3 covers 16 residues. The CDR3 sequence is CSEDRPSGAYSYEQYF. CDR3 coding DNA: TGCAGCGAGGACAGACCGAGCGGAGCTTACTCCTACGAGCAGTACTTC.

This clonotype came up a few times. The J gene is TRBJ2-3, the V gene TRBV12-3 or TRBV12-4; maybe TRBD2 (6 bases). The V end was cut by 8 bases, the J end by 2 bases, with 29 bases between. CDR3 size: 19 residues. The CDR3 here is CASAYRVGTVASDTDTQYF. The CDR3 bases are TGTGCCAGCGCATATCGGGTGGGAACGGTGGCTAGCGACACAGATACGCAGTATTTT.

This clonotype was detected a few times. This sequence joins TRBV12-3 or TRBV12-4 and TRBJ2-7; 7 bases map to TRBD1. The CDR3 is 12 amino acids. V lost 3 bases, J lost 5 bases, and 1 base stayed unmatched. The CDR3 sequence is CASSFRGNEQYF. CDR3 nucleotides: TGTGCCAGCAGTTTCAGGGGGAACGAGCAGTACTTC.

V gene TRBV11-2 combines with J gene TRBJ2-7; 12 positions match TRBD2. CDR1 is SGHAT, CDR2 FQNNGV, per germline. CDR3 length: 17 amino acids. V was pared by 0 bases and J by 4 bases, with 7 bases of the junction left unmatched. CDR3 in DNA: TGTGCCAGCAGCTTAGATAATCTAGCGGGAGGGCCGTACGAGCAGTACTTC. This codes for CASSLDNLAGGPYEQYF.

The chain is built from TRBV7-2 and TRBJ2-2, with a possible D match to TRBD2 (6 bases). Germline CDR1 and CDR2: SGHTA and FQGNSA. V was trimmed by 2 bases and J by 4 bases, leaving 14 bases between them. This CDR3 has 16 amino acids. CDR3 sequence: CASSLFAEGSTGELFF. In DNA form, the CDR3 reads TGTGCCAGCAGCTTATTTGCGGAGGGTTCCACCGGGGAGCTGTTTTTT. Based on the CDR3 plus reference TRBV7-2 and TRBJ2-2, the full variable domain is GAGVSQSPSNKVTEKGKDVELRCDPISGHTALYWYRQSLGQGLEFLIYFQGNSAPDKSGLPSDRFSAERTGGSVSTLTIQRTQQEDSAVYLCASSLFAEGSTGELFFGEGSRLTVL.

The V call is TRBV10-3, the J call TRBJ2-7; 9 bases align to TRBD2. This CDR3 is 16 amino acids long. Germline lookup yields CDR1 ENHRY and CDR2 SYGVKD. The junction had 11 bases not matched to a gene; V was cut back by 3 bases and J by 5 bases. The chain's CDR3 is CAISDPPSGAGNEQYF. The CDR3 bases are TGTGCCATCAGTGACCCCCCTAGCGGGGCCGGCAACGAGCAGTACTTC.